Listed here are 6 T cell receptor beta chains from one sample, sequenced in a study of shared clonotypes between healthy human individuals. Repertoires were generated with immunoSEQ multiplex PCR, while TCRdb's copy carries only in-frame clones and drops some. The sample has more than 500,000 clones, 95% to 96% seen once. Material for sequencing was naive CD4+ T cells sorted from blood. Subset defined: CD45RA+ positively selected. These receptors came from a woman in her thirties in good health.

The chain has TRBV5-6 and TRBJ1-2; TRBD1 is a possible D gene (5 bases). The CDR3 covers 13 residues. Germline CDR1 reads SGHDT; CDR2 reads YYEEEE. Trimming shortened V by 5 bases and J by 5 bases, and 13 bases separated the two germline ends. DNA of the CDR3: TGTGCCAGCAGAAACCGGGGCGCTTATGGCTACACCTTC. Translated: CASRNRGAYGYTF.

This clone appeared a single time. The chain employs TRBV9 and TRBJ2-3, with a possible D match to TRBD2 (6 bases). CDR3 size: 18 residues. V shed 3 bases and J shed 2 bases, with 22 bases lying between them. Per germline, CDR1 SGDLS and CDR2 YYNGEE. The CDR3 nucleotides are TGTGCCAGCAGCGCCCCAAATTCCGGGGACTGGCTCACAGATACGCAGTATTTT. Its translation: CASSAPNSGDWLTDTQYF.

V gene TRBV27 combines with J gene TRBJ2-7; 8 nucleotides match TRBD2. Losses at the gene ends were 2 bases for V and 4 bases for J; bases not matched to a gene: 10. Germline V gene sequence: CDR1 MNHEY, CDR2 SMNVEV (reference sequence). The CDR3 loop spans 16 amino acids. The CDR3 DNA reads as TGTGCCAGCAGTTTAACAAAGCGGGAGCGGTTTTACGAGCAGTACTTC. Amino acids: CASSLTKRERFYEQYF.

The chain is built from TRBV28 and TRBJ1-2; weak D call: TRBD1 (6 bases). Trimming removed 3 bases at V and 1 base at J, with 6 bases between. CDR1 is MDHEN, CDR2 SYDVKM, per germline. The CDR3 extends over 13 amino acids. The CDR3, as DNA: TGTGCCAGCAGTTTGGACAGTAACTATGGCTACACCTTC. The encoded protein is CASSLDSNYGYTF.

This clone was detected only once. The chain couples TRBV4-1 to TRBJ2-5; TRBD1 matches at 8 bases. The CDR3 is made up of 14 amino acids. CDR1 and CDR2 (germline): MGHRA, YSYEKL. V dropped 3 bases and J dropped 2; count of bases not matched to a gene: 2. The CDR3, as DNA: TGCGCCAGCAGCCACAGGGGGCGGCAAGAGACCCAGTACTTC. Its protein is CASSHRGRQETQYF.

The V and J genes are TRBV27 and TRBJ2-6, with no clear D. The germline CDR1 and CDR2 sequences are MNHEY and SMNVEV (reference sequence). V was shortened by 6 bases and J by 2 bases, with 8 bases between the two germline ends. The CDR3 totals 14 residues. This CDR3 is CASRLDPGANVLTF. The CDR3 DNA reads as TGTGCCAGCAGGCTAGATCCTGGGGCCAACGTCCTGACTTTC.